Below, one T cell receptor beta chain is given with its context. The antigen is undetermined. The data stem from a study of regulatory T cells in long-lasting Graves disease. Turning to the study itself: Disease was considered persistent Graves' disease after over 5 years of antithyroid drugs (with positive TSH receptor antibodies). Study-wide findings and caveats: A greater number of public clonotypes (around 3,000) was shared by persistent patients than by new patients (about 960). Persistent disease preferred TRBV28, TRBJ1-2 and TRBJ2-5; new disease, TRBV20-1 and TRBJ2-1.

As to time point: persistent/refractory GD, antithyroid drugs over 5 years with positive TRAb. Preparation of the TCR library used RNA extracted from PBMCs. Unmatched junction bases numbered 8, after V lost 1 base and J lost 6 bases. The CDR3 consists of 15 residues. In germline, CDR1 is GTSNPN, CDR2 SVGIG (reference sequence). Building the TCR beta libraries relied on iRepertoire HTBI primers, and CDR3 regions underwent Arm-PCR. Using its own MiXCR run on the multiplex PCR reads, TCRdb lists one record per CDR3 protein. The sample gives a few hundred thousand distinct CDR3 sequences, 20% to 25% of which show up once; around 13% is in the top ten.

The material was peripheral blood mononuclear cells (PBMCs), obtained when the disease was refractory, from a patient treated with antithyroid drugs. The TCR was taken from a female donor with Graves disease. The gene calls are TRBV30 and TRBJ2-3, with TRBD1 identical over 9 bases. The CDR3 loop reads CAWSGGQGLRDTQYF. In nucleotides, the CDR3 is TGTGCCTGGAGTGGGGGACAGGGATTACGGGATACGCAGTATTTT.